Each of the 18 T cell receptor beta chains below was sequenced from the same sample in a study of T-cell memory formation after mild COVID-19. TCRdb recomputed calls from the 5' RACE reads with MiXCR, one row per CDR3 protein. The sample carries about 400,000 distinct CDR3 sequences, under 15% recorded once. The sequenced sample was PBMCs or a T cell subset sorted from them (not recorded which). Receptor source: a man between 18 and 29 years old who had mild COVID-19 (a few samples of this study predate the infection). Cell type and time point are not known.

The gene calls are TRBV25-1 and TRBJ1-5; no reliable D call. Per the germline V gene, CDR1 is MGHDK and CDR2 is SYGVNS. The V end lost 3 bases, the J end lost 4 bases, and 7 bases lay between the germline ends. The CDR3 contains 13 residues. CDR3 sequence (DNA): TGTGCCAGCAGTGACCTAGGGAATCAGCCCCAGCATTTT. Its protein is CASSDLGNQPQHF.

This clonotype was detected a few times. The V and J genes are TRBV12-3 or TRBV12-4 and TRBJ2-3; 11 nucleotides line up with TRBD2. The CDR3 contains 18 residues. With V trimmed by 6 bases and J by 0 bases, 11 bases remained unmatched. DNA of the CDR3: TGTGCCAGCAGAAGCACTAGCGGGGGACCGCCCAGCACAGATACGCAGTATTTT. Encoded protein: CASRSTSGGPPSTDTQYF.

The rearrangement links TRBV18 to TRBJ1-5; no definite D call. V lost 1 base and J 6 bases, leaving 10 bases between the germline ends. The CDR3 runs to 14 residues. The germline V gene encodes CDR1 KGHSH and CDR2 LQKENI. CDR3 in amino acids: CASSPLGLGQPQHF. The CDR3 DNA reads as TGTGCCAGCTCACCACTTGGGTTAGGTCAGCCCCAGCATTTT.

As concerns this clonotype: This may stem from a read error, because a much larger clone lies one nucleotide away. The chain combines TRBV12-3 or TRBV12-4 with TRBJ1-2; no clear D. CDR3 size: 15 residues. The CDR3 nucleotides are TGTGCCAGCAGTTCACGCCGGGGTCTGAACTCTGGCTACACCTTC. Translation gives CASSSRRGLNSGYTF.

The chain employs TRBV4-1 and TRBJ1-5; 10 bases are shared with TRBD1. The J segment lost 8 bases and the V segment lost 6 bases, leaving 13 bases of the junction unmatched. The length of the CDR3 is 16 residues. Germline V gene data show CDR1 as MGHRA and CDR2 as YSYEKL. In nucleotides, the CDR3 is TGCGCCAGCAGTCCCTTCCCGGGACAGGGGTTTAAGCCCCAGCATTTT. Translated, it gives CASSPFPGQGFKPQHF.

The CDR3, as DNA: TGTGCCAGCAGCTTAGCTCGGACGGGGGACGATACGCAGTATTTT. Amino acid sequence: CASSLARTGDDTQYF. The chain joins TRBV11-3 to TRBJ2-3, with D perhaps matching TRBD2 (6 bases). Germline CDR1 and CDR2: SGHNT and YENEEA. The length of the CDR3 is 15 residues. V lost 1 base to trimming and J lost 6 bases, with 14 bases between them.

The CDR3 loop is CSARDRAAAEAFF. CDR3 sequence (DNA): TGCAGTGCTAGAGATCGGGCGGCTGCTGAAGCTTTCTTT. The chain joins TRBV20-1 to TRBJ1-1; the D is unclear. Germline-derived CDR1 and CDR2 are DFQATT and SNEGSKA (reference sequence). CDR3 length: 13 amino acids. Trimming stripped 0 bases from V and 6 bases from J, with 11 bases between.

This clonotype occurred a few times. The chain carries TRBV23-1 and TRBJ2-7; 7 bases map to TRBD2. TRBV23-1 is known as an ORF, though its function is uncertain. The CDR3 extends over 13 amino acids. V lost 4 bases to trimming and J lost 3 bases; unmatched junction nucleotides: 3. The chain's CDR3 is CASSPGGCYEQYV. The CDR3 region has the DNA TGCGCCAGCAGTCCGGGGGGATGCTACGAGCAGTACGTC.

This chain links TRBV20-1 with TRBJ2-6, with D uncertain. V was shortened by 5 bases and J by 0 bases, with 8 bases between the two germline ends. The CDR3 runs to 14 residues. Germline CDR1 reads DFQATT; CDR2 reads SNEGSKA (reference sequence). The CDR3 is CSAPSVSGANVLTF. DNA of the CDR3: TGCAGTGCTCCCAGCGTCTCTGGGGCCAACGTCCTGACTTTC.

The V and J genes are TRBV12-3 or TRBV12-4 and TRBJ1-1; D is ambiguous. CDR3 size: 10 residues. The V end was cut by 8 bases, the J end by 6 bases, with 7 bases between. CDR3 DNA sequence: TGTGCCAGCCGGGGTTCTGAAGCTTTCTTT. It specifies CASRGSEAFF.

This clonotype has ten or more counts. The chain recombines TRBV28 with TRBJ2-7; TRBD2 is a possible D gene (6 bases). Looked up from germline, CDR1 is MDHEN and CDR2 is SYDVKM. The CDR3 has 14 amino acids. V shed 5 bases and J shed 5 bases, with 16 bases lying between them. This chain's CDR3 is CASSAPGRTHEQYV. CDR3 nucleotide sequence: TGTGCCAGCAGTGCTCCAGGGAGGACCCACGAGCAGTACGTC.

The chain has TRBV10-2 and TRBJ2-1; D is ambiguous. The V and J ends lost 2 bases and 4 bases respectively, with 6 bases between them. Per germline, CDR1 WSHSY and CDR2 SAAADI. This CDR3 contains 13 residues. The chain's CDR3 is CASSEMEYNEQFF. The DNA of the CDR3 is TGCGCCAGCAGTGAGATGGAGTACAATGAGCAGTTCTTC.

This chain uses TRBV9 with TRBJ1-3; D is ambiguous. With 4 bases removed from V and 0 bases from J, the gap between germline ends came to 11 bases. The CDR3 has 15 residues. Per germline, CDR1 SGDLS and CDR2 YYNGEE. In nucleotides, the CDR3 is TGTGCCAGCAGCCCCGACGGGAGCTCTGGAAACACCATATATTTT. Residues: CASSPDGSSGNTIYF.

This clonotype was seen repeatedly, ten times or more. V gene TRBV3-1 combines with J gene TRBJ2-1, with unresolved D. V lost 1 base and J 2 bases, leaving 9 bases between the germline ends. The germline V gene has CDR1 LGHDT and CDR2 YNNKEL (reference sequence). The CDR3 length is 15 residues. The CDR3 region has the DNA TGTGCCAGCAGCCAAGGTCCACAGACCTACAATGAGCAGTTCTTC. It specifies CASSQGPQTYNEQFF.

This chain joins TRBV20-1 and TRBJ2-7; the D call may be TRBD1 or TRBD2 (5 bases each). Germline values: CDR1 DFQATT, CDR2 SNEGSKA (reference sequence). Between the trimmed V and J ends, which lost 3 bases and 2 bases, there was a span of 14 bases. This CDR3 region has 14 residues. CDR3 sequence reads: CSASLPGAPYEQYF. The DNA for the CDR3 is TGCAGTGCTAGCTTGCCCGGGGCCCCCTACGAGCAGTACTTC.

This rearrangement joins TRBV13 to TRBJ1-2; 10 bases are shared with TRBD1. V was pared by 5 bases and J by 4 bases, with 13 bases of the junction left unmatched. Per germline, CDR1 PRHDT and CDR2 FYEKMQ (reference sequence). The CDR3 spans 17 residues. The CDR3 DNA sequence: TGTGCCAGCAGCGTACGGGGGACAGGGGTTCTCCCCTATGGCTACACCTTC. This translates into CASSVRGTGVLPYGYTF.

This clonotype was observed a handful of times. This CDR3 reads CASSGSGQGSYNEQFF. In DNA form, the CDR3 reads TGTGCCAGCAGCGGGAGTGGACAGGGGTCCTACAATGAGCAGTTCTTC. The chain couples TRBV5-4 to TRBJ2-1; the match to TRBD1 covers 9 bases. This CDR3 is 16 amino acids long. J gave up 1 base and V 4 bases, and 6 bases lay outside the gene matches. The V gene's germline CDR1 is SGHNT and CDR2 YYREEE (reference sequence). Combining the CDR3 with reference TRBV5-4 and TRBJ2-1 gives the whole variable domain ETGVTQSPTHLIKTRGQQVTLRCSSQSGHNTVSWYQQALGQGPQFIFQYYREEENGRGNFPPRFSGLQFPNYSSELNVNALELDDSALYLCASSGSGQGSYNEQFFGPGTRLTVL.

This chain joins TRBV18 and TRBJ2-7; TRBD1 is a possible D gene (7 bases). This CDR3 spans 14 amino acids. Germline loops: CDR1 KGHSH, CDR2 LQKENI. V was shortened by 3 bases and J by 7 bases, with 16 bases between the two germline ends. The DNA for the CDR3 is TGTGCCAGCTCACCGTTTGACAGGGCGGGGGAGCAGTACGTC. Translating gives CASSPFDRAGEQYV.